A single sample is the source of the 32 T cell receptor beta chains below, sequenced in a study of cytomegalovirus exposure and HLA in healthy donors listed by TCRdb under 2017. Receptors were amplified or captured by the immunoSEQ multiplex PCR assay. The multiplex PCR relied on a mix of 60 forward primers for TCR Vbeta segments and 13 reverse primers for TCR Jbeta segments. Imported from immuneACCESS, the table was reduced by TCRdb to in-frame sequences with V and J called. These copies leave out some clones; in studies compared against another copy, an unresolved V gene accounts for under half, and the cause of the remainder is not known. The table of this sample itemizes about 67,000 clones. The ten largest clones take up 1.7% of the sample. The source material was PBMCs. Receptor source: a woman under 40 in good health and CMV-seronegative.

As DNA, the CDR3 is TGTGCCAGCAGTCCATACTTGACAGTCTACGAGCAGTACTTC. Its protein product is CASSPYLTVYEQYF. The gene calls are TRBV6-5 and TRBJ2-7, with D perhaps matching TRBD1 (5 bases). V was cut by 5 bases and J by 3 bases, with 14 bases left in between. The CDR3 has 14 residues. Germline V gene sequence: CDR1 MNHEY, CDR2 SVGAGI.

The rearrangement joins TRBV27 to TRBJ2-2, with D perhaps matching TRBD1 (6 bases). Germline V CDR1 and CDR2: MNHEY, SMNVEV (reference sequence). Trimming stripped 4 bases from V and 3 bases from J, with 15 bases between. The CDR3 consists of 16 residues. CDR3 protein: CASSSYRVLDTGELFF. The CDR3 region has the DNA TGTGCCAGCAGTTCATACAGGGTTCTGGACACCGGGGAGCTGTTTTTT.

The V gene is TRBV30, the J gene TRBJ1-2; TRBD1 is a possible D gene (5 bases). The CDR3 contains 12 residues. CDR1 and CDR2 (germline): GTSNPN, SVGIG (reference sequence). V was clipped by 4 bases and J by 10 bases, with 16 bases between them. The DNA for the CDR3 is TGTGCCTGGATGGGGACCCTAGCGGCCTACACCTTC. Translating gives CAWMGTLAAYTF. The complete variable domain, with remaining parts taken from reference TRBV30 and TRBJ1-2, reads SQTIHQWPATLVQPVGSPLSLECTVEGTSNPNLYWYRQAAGRGLQLLFYSVGIGQISSEVPQNLSASRPQDRQFILSSKKLLLSDSGFYLCAWMGTLAAYTFGSGTRLTVV.

The CDR3 coding sequence is TGTGCCTCACCTCAAACGGGACAGGGAAACTATGGCTACACCTTC. This gives the protein CASPQTGQGNYGYTF. This chain uses TRBV30 with TRBJ1-2; 9 nucleotides match TRBD1. V dropped 7 bases and J dropped 2; count of bases not matched to a gene: 11. Germline CDR1 and CDR2: GTSNPN and SVGIG (reference sequence). The CDR3 is made up of 15 amino acids.

The gene calls are TRBV7-2 and TRBJ2-1; TRBD2 matches 7 bases. This CDR3 comprises 17 residues. Germline V lookup: CDR1 SGHTA, CDR2 FQGNSA. The V gene end was trimmed by 1 base and the J gene end by 9 bases; junction bases not matched to a gene: 15. CDR3 bases: TGTGCCAGCAGCTTAGATAACTCCCGGACTAGAGGGGCTGAGCAGTTCTTC. Amino acid sequence: CASSLDNSRTRGAEQFF.

This chain links TRBV29-1 with TRBJ1-2; 9 bases align to TRBD1. Trimming took 0 bases from V and 4 from J; bases not matched to a gene: 9. Germline assignment: CDR1 SQVTM and CDR2 ANQGSEA. CDR3 length equals 16 residues. CDR3: CSVEDQDRGLLYGYTF. CDR3 nucleotide sequence: TGCAGCGTTGAAGATCAGGACAGGGGATTGCTCTATGGCTACACCTTC.

The genes are TRBV11-3 and TRBJ2-7, with D possibly matching TRBD1 (5 bases). V shed 4 bases and J shed 2 bases, with 18 bases lying between them. CDR1 SGHNT and CDR2 YENEEA come from the germline V gene. The CDR3 is 16 amino acids. The CDR3 sequence: CASSYLQGKRPYEQYF. The CDR3 DNA sequence: TGTGCCAGCAGCTACCTTCAGGGTAAGAGGCCCTACGAGCAGTACTTC.

The chain uses TRBV4-1 and TRBJ2-1; D gene ambiguous. V lost 3 bases and J 6 bases, leaving 21 bases between the germline ends. The CDR3 is made up of 17 amino acids. CDR1 is MGHRA, CDR2 YSYEKL, per germline. The CDR3 DNA reads as TGCGCCAGCAGCCACATGACTGGTGTTGTGGTACGCAATGAGCAGTTCTTC. Amino acids: CASSHMTGVVVRNEQFF.

The genes are TRBV4-1 and TRBJ2-7; the match to TRBD2 covers 10 bases. The CDR3 consists of 13 residues. CDR1 MGHRA and CDR2 YSYEKL come from the germline V gene. The ends lost 4 bases at V and 3 bases at J; junction bases unmatched: 0. CDR3 DNA sequence: TGCGCCAGCAGCCGGACTAGCGGCTACGAGCAGTACTTC. Protein sequence: CASSRTSGYEQYF.

The chain is built from TRBV30 and TRBJ1-4, with a weak D call TRBD1 (5 bases). Germline CDR1 reads GTSNPN; CDR2 reads SVGIG (reference sequence). Trimming left V 7 bases short and J 3 bases short, with 12 bases between. This CDR3 is built from 13 residues. Here the CDR3 reads CASGETANEKLFF. Written as DNA, the CDR3 is TGTGCCTCGGGGGAGACGGCTAATGAAAAACTGTTTTTT.

This chain uses TRBV19 with TRBJ1-5; D is possibly TRBD1 (5 bases). Germline V gene lookup returns CDR1 LNHDA and CDR2 SQIVND (reference sequence). The CDR3 sequence is 15 residues long. Trimming left V 2 bases short and J 5 bases short, with 13 bases between. CDR3 bases: TGTGCCAGTAGTATATCGGGGGTAAGGGATCAGCCCCAGCATTTT. It translates to CASSISGVRDQPQHF.

V and J are TRBV4-3 and TRBJ2-1; possibly TRBD2 for D (7 bases). V lost 0 bases and J 4 bases, leaving 13 bases between the germline ends. There are 16 residues in the CDR3. Germline V lookup: CDR1 LGHNA, CDR2 YSLEER. CDR3 in amino acids: CASSQDEGGPYNEQFF. CDR3 DNA sequence: TGCGCCAGCAGCCAAGATGAGGGGGGGCCGTACAATGAGCAGTTCTTC.

The rearrangement joins TRBV15 to TRBJ2-6, with 7 nucleotides matching TRBD1. The CDR3 runs to 16 residues. The junction had 3 bases not matched to a gene; V was cut back by 2 bases and J by 2 bases. Germline V gene sequence: CDR1 LNHNV, CDR2 YYDKDF (reference sequence). The CDR3 protein is CATSRLTGAGANVLTF. DNA for the CDR3: TGTGCCACCAGCAGACTAACAGGGGCTGGGGCCAACGTCCTGACTTTC.

The rearrangement links TRBV9 to TRBJ2-7, with 11 bases fitting TRBD2. In germline, CDR1 is SGDLS, CDR2 YYNGEE. V lost 4 bases to trimming and J lost 4 bases; unmatched junction nucleotides: 10. This CDR3 has 16 residues. As DNA, the CDR3 is TGTGCCAGCAGCCCTTCGCCGACTAGCGGGGCGTACGAGCAGTACTTC. It yields the protein CASSPSPTSGAYEQYF.

The chain couples TRBV29-1 to TRBJ2-1; 11 nucleotides line up with TRBD2. The CDR3 sequence is 13 residues long. The germline CDR1 and CDR2 sequences are SQVTM and ANQGSEA. J was trimmed by 13 bases and V by 5 bases; bases with no gene match: 10. CDR3 coding DNA: TGCAGCGTTAGTTTAGCGGGGGGGCCGGTTCAGTTCTTC. It translates to CSVSLAGGPVQFF.

This chain connects TRBV15 to TRBJ1-5; D gene ambiguous. Germline V gene lookup returns CDR1 LNHNV and CDR2 YYDKDF (reference sequence). The CDR3 sequence is 15 residues long. The V and J ends lost 0 bases and 3 bases respectively, with 9 bases between them. The CDR3 reads CATSRDRVLNQPQHF. The CDR3 nucleotides read TGTGCCACCAGCAGAGATCGAGTTCTCAATCAGCCCCAGCATTTT.

V gene TRBV5-4 combines with J gene TRBJ1-1; D gene unclear. V lost 4 bases, J lost 3 bases, and 10 bases lay in between. Germline V gene data show CDR1 as SGHNT and CDR2 as YYREEE (reference sequence). This CDR3 has 13 residues. This CDR3 reads CASSESGYTEAFF. CDR3 sequence (DNA): TGTGCCAGCAGCGAAAGCGGGTACACTGAAGCTTTCTTT.

This chain connects TRBV4-3 to TRBJ2-2; the D is unclear. CDR1 LGHNA and CDR2 YSLEER come from the germline V gene. This CDR3 has 16 amino acids. Trimming took off 1 base at V and 0 bases at J, with 9 bases between the two ends. CDR3 loop: CASSQGLDTNTGELFF. The CDR3 nucleotides are TGCGCCAGCAGCCAAGGCCTCGACACGAACACCGGGGAGCTGTTTTTT.

V is TRBV25-1 and J is TRBJ1-4; D is unclear. This CDR3 spans 14 amino acids. The V end was cut by 3 bases, the J end by 5 bases, with 10 bases between. Germline V gene sequence: CDR1 MGHDK, CDR2 SYGVNS. CDR3 nucleotides: TGTGCCAGCAGTGAGGAGGACTCCAATGAAAAACTGTTTTTT. Protein sequence: CASSEEDSNEKLFF. Full variable domain (remainder filled in from reference TRBV25-1 and TRBJ1-4): EADIYQTPRYLVIGTGKKITLECSQTMGHDKMYWYQQDPGMELHLIHYSYGVNSTEKGDLSSESTVSRIRTEHFPLTLESARPSHTSQYLCASSEEDSNEKLFFGSGTQLSVL.

This rearrangement joins TRBV5-4 to TRBJ2-1, with 16 bases identical to TRBD2. The CDR3 sequence is 19 residues long. Germline lookup yields CDR1 SGHNT and CDR2 YYREEE (reference sequence). The V segment lost 3 bases and the J segment 1 base; nucleotides outside the gene matches: 7. CDR3 sequence: CASSSQGLAGGPSYNEQFF. The CDR3 DNA reads TGTGCCAGCAGCTCCCAGGGACTAGCGGGAGGGCCTTCCTACAATGAGCAGTTCTTC.

The CDR3, as DNA: TGTGCCAGCAGCTTAGGACTCGTCATTTCTGGGGCCAACGTCCTGACTTTC. Translation: CASSLGLVISGANVLTF. The genes are TRBV11-2 and TRBJ2-6, with D unresolved. V lost 1 base, J lost 1 base, and 11 bases lay in between. Germline CDR1 reads SGHAT; CDR2 reads FQNNGV. This CDR3 is built from 17 residues.

Notes on this clone: This specimen includes other DNA sequences encoding the same CDR3. The chain couples TRBV18 to TRBJ1-2, with D possibly matching TRBD1 (5 bases). The V end lost 2 bases, the J end lost 5 bases, and 9 bases lay between the germline ends. This CDR3 region has 13 residues. Germline CDR1 is KGHSH and CDR2 is LQKENI. The CDR3 loop reads CASSPGANYGYTF. For the CDR3, the DNA is TGTGCCAGCTCACCAGGGGCCAATTATGGCTACACCTTC.

As for this clone: The same CDR3 also results from other DNA sequences found in this sample. This chain's CDR3 is CASSPPSAYEQYF. The CDR3 DNA sequence: TGTGCCAGCTCACCGCCCAGCGCCTACGAGCAGTACTTC. The chain uses TRBV18 and TRBJ2-7; the D is unclear. Germline-derived CDR1 and CDR2 are KGHSH and LQKENI. Trimming removed 3 bases at V and 2 bases at J, with 8 bases between. This CDR3 contains 13 residues.

The chain uses TRBV29-1 and TRBJ1-5, with TRBD1 as a possible D gene (5 bases). Deletions cut 4 bases from V and 0 bases from J, with 10 bases between. The CDR3 totals 14 residues. Per germline, CDR1 SQVTM and CDR2 ANQGSEA. CDR3 sequence (DNA): TGCAGCGTTGGCGGGGACTATAGCAATCAGCCCCAGCATTTT. It codes for CSVGGDYSNQPQHF.

The chain uses TRBV9 and TRBJ1-1; 8 positions match TRBD1. Germline values: CDR1 SGDLS, CDR2 YYNGEE. Trimming removed 3 bases from V and 0 bases from J; junction bases left unmatched: 4. The CDR3 extends over 15 amino acids. Here the CDR3 reads CASSDGQGLNTEAFF. CDR3 nucleotide sequence: TGTGCCAGCAGCGACGGACAGGGTTTGAACACTGAAGCTTTCTTT.

The chain couples TRBV4-2 to TRBJ2-3, with 8 positions matching TRBD1. This CDR3 is 15 amino acids long. The trim removed 2 bases at V and 3 bases at J, leaving 4 bases unmatched. CDR1 is LGHNA and CDR2 is YNFKEQ in the germline V gene. The CDR3 bases are TGTGCCAGCAGCCAACTAGGACAGGGAACAGATACGCAGTATTTT. Its protein product is CASSQLGQGTDTQYF.

The chain employs TRBV11-2 and TRBJ2-3; 7 nucleotides line up with TRBD2. This CDR3 spans 15 amino acids. Trimming cost V 3 bases and J 0 bases; bases outside gene matches: 3. Per the germline V gene, CDR1 is SGHAT and CDR2 is FQNNGV. CDR3 residues: CASSFSSGSTDTQYF. The CDR3 region has the DNA TGTGCCAGCAGCTTTTCTAGCGGTAGCACAGATACGCAGTATTTT.

The chain recombines TRBV4-3 with TRBJ2-7; 7 bases match TRBD2. Germline V gives CDR1 LGHNA, CDR2 YSLEER. The CDR3 spans 15 residues. V lost 4 bases and J lost 3; bases outside the gene matches: 9. The CDR3 spells CASSLRPGLYYEQYF. The CDR3 DNA reads as TGCGCCAGCAGCCTTCGACCGGGACTATACTACGAGCAGTACTTC.

The chain uses TRBV28 and TRBJ1-2; weak D call: TRBD1 (5 bases). The CDR3 loop spans 14 amino acids. CDR1 and CDR2 (germline): MDHEN, SYDVKM. Trimming removed 5 bases at V and 9 bases at J, with 19 bases between. This CDR3 is CASSDLVLQASYTF. The CDR3 DNA reads as TGTGCCAGCAGTGACCTCGTCTTACAGGCGAGCTACACCTTC.

V usage is TRBV6-6 and J usage is TRBJ1-3; D remains ambiguous. Trimming took off 2 bases at V and 0 bases at J, with 8 bases between the two ends. The CDR3 extends over 15 amino acids. The germline V gene has CDR1 MNHNY and CDR2 SVGAGI (reference sequence). The CDR3: CASSYQTSSGNTIYF. In DNA form, the CDR3 reads TGTGCCAGCAGTTACCAGACATCCTCTGGAAACACCATATATTTT.

Turning to this clone: At one end the junction does not follow the germline gene, possibly because of a read error. The J gene is TRBJ1-1, the V gene TRBV5-1; no firm D call. This CDR3 comprises 11 residues. Germline lookup yields CDR1 SGHRS and CDR2 YFSETQ. The CDR3, as DNA: TGCGCCAGAAGCTTGGGCAGAGAAGCTTTCTTT. Its translation: CARSLGREAFF. The full variable domain, rest sourced from reference TRBV5-1 and TRBJ1-1, is KAGVTQTPRYLIKTRGQQVTLSCSPISGHRSVSWYQQTPGQGLQFLFEYFSETQRNKGNFPGRFSGRQFSNSRSEMNVSTLELGDSALYLCARSLGREAFFGQGTRLTVV.

V gene TRBV4-1 combines with J gene TRBJ2-5, with 9 nucleotides matching TRBD1. CDR3 length: 15 amino acids. After removal of 1 base from V and 10 bases from J, the junction contained 10 bases not matched to a gene. Germline CDR1 reads MGHRA; CDR2 reads YSYEKL. CDR3 nucleotides: TGCGCCAGCAGCCAAGTCAAGGGACAGGGAATGGTCCAGTACTTC. Translated, it gives CASSQVKGQGMVQYF.